Sequencing of this T cell receptor (beta chain) was carried out in a study of blood T cell repertoires in COVID-19. Study information: The United States, Italy and Spain provided the acute and convalescent COVID-19 samples. Sources were T cells, B-cell-depleted T cells, or PBMCs; the material itself was cDNA or gDNA.

The CDR3 length is 13 residues. J lost 8 bases, V lost 3 bases, and 5 bases had no gene match. Germline V gene sequence: CDR1 SGHAT, CDR2 FQNNGV. In the original analysis: Reference gene primers were amplified, and this amplification served to estimate nucleated cell counts. Clones were read by immunoSEQ multiplex PCR, and TCRdb kept only the in-frame ones, dropping some. V, J and clone size are taken as reported in that table, and D and trimming were inferred from the DNA itself. The sample has tens of thousands of clones, roughly 84% seen once. This clone was detected once. The chain combines TRBV11-2 with TRBJ1-1; 8 bases are shared with TRBD1. Specimen: peripheral blood. This TCR was sampled from a man between 65 and 80 years old with acute or convalescent COVID-19. The CDR3 region has the DNA TGTGCCAGCAGCTTGGGACAGGCGTCAGAAGCTTTCTTT. It codes for CASSLGQASEAFF.